The present T cell receptor (beta chain) was sequenced within a study of blood T cell repertoires in COVID-19. Study overall: The origin of the acute and convalescent COVID-19 samples was the United States, Italy and Spain. T cells, B-cell-depleted T cells, or PBMCs provided the cDNA or gDNA that served as material.

In the source study's methods: Reference gene primers were amplified, and this amplification served to estimate nucleated cell counts. TCRdb keeps only in-frame clones here, not all; method: immunoSEQ multiplex PCR. V and J calls and clone size come straight from that table; D and trimming were deduced from the DNA. The repertoire includes some 19,000 clones, 70% to 85% of them detected once, and 5.5% to 7% sits in the top ten. CDR1 and CDR2 (germline): SGHTA, FQGNSA. Deletions cut 0 bases from V and 4 bases from J, with 6 bases between. This CDR3 comprises 13 residues. V and J are TRBV7-2 and TRBJ1-2, with D possibly TRBD1 on 5 matching bases. This clonotype was obtained from a human donor in a cohort sampled during active COVID-19. The sample taken for sequencing was peripheral blood. The CDR3 is CASSLAGAYGYTF. The CDR3 DNA reads as TGTGCCAGCAGCTTAGCAGGGGCCTATGGCTACACCTTC. Complete variable domain (other parts from reference TRBV7-2 and TRBJ1-2): GAGVSQSPSNKVTEKGKDVELRCDPISGHTALYWYRQSLGQGLEFLIYFQGNSAPDKSGLPSDRFSAERTGGSVSTLTIQRTQQEDSAVYLCASSLAGAYGYTFGSGTRLTVV.